Each of the 24 T cell receptor beta chains below was sequenced from the same sample in a study of Tregs in tolerant kidney transplant recipients. Profiled with immunoSEQ multiplex PCR; TCRdb holds only in-frame clones, not every one. Of tens of thousands of clones listed, 85% to 90% are singletons. The sample here was CD4+ T cells from blood, taken before the transplant. These TCRs come from a human donor who received a combined kidney and bone marrow transplant.

The V call is TRBV28, the J call TRBJ2-7; 8 positions match TRBD1. This CDR3 is built from 15 residues. Germline-derived CDR1 and CDR2 are MDHEN and SYDVKM. V shed 5 bases and J 5 bases; nucleotides not matched to a gene: 11. This chain's CDR3 is CASSVAGGSRNEQYF. DNA of the CDR3: TGTGCCAGCAGTGTGGCAGGGGGCAGTCGGAACGAGCAGTACTTC.

The V gene is TRBV5-4, the J gene TRBJ2-6; D is possibly TRBD2 (5 bases). From germline, CDR1 is SGHNT and CDR2 YYREEE (reference sequence). The CDR3 loop spans 14 amino acids. Trimming shortened V by 7 bases and J by 1 base, and 9 bases separated the two germline ends. The chain's CDR3 is CASAWRSGANVLTF. In nucleotides, the CDR3 is TGTGCCAGCGCCTGGAGGTCTGGGGCCAACGTCCTGACTTTC.

The rearrangement links TRBV11-3 to TRBJ2-1, with 7 bases aligning to TRBD2. Germline V CDR1 and CDR2: SGHNT, YENEEA. J gave up 6 bases and V 5 bases, and 10 bases lay outside the gene matches. This CDR3 contains 15 residues. The DNA of the CDR3 is TGTGCCAGCAGCCCCCGATCGAGCGGGACCAATGAGCAGTTCTTC. Its translation is CASSPRSSGTNEQFF.

In its sample, this clone was seen once. The chain couples TRBV30 to TRBJ2-4, with D possibly TRBD1 on 6 matching bases. The CDR3 length is 13 residues. Trimming shortened V by 7 bases and J by 4 bases, and 14 bases separated the two germline ends. The germline V gene has CDR1 GTSNPN and CDR2 SVGIG (reference sequence). In nucleotides, the CDR3 is TGTGCCTCTTCGCCGGGACAAAAAAACATTCAGTACTTC. The encoded protein is CASSPGQKNIQYF.

The J gene is TRBJ2-5, the V gene TRBV6-5; TRBD2 aligns across 11 bases. CDR1 is MNHEY and CDR2 is SVGAGI in the germline V gene. The CDR3 has 14 amino acids. Trimming cost V 4 bases and J 5 bases; bases outside gene matches: 3. The CDR3 region is CASSSVAGGETQYF. The CDR3, as DNA: TGTGCCAGCAGTTCTGTAGCGGGAGGGGAGACCCAGTACTTC.

The V gene is TRBV10-3, the J gene TRBJ2-1; 7 nucleotides line up with TRBD2. J gave up 2 bases and V 10 bases, and 8 bases lay outside the gene matches. CDR3 length equals 14 residues. CDR1 and CDR2 (germline): ENHRY, SYGVKD. CDR3 protein: CATGASGTYNEQFF. The CDR3, as DNA: TGTGCCACCGGGGCTAGCGGAACCTACAATGAGCAGTTCTTC.

The rearrangement links TRBV2 to TRBJ1-3, with D perhaps matching TRBD1 (5 bases). Germline assignment: CDR1 SNHLY and CDR2 FYNNEI. The CDR3 is made up of 15 amino acids. Trimming shortened V by 7 bases and J by 0 bases, and 13 bases separated the two germline ends. The CDR3 nucleotides are TGTGCCAGCAAAGGCAGGGCCTTCTCTGGAAACACCATATATTTT. This gives the protein CASKGRAFSGNTIYF.

V is TRBV7-3 and J is TRBJ2-1; maybe TRBD2 (5 bases). CDR1 and CDR2 from the germline V gene are SGHTA and FQGTGA. The CDR3 length is 15 residues. V was pared by 2 bases and J by 2 bases, with 10 bases between. CDR3 protein: CASSLQFGAYNEQFF. The CDR3 DNA sequence: TGTGCCAGCAGCTTACAGTTCGGGGCCTACAATGAGCAGTTCTTC.

The chain carries TRBV5-4 and TRBJ1-3; D remains ambiguous. This CDR3 is built from 15 residues. Trimming stripped 0 bases from V and 0 bases from J, with 7 bases between. CDR1 is SGHNT, CDR2 YYREEE, per germline (reference sequence). CDR3 in DNA: TGTGCCAGCAGCTTGGGCGGGTACTCTGGAAACACCATATATTTT. Translating gives CASSLGGYSGNTIYF. The full variable domain, in which reference TRBV5-4 and TRBJ1-3 provide the parts outside the CDR3, is ETGVTQSPTHLIKTRGQQVTLRCSSQSGHNTVSWYQQALGQGPQFIFQYYREEENGRGNFPPRFSGLQFPNYSSELNVNALELDDSALYLCASSLGGYSGNTIYFGEGSWLTVV.

The chain employs TRBV7-2 and TRBJ2-3; weak D call: TRBD2 (5 bases). The CDR3 runs to 15 residues. The V and J ends lost 3 bases and 4 bases respectively, with 14 bases between them. The germline gives CDR1 SGHTA, CDR2 FQGNSA. CDR3 coding DNA: TGTGCCAGCAGCTTTTCTTCAGAGGAGGCAGATACGCAGTATTTT. This encodes CASSFSSEEADTQYF. The full variable domain, in which reference TRBV7-2 and TRBJ2-3 provide the parts outside the CDR3, is GAGVSQSPSNKVTEKGKDVELRCDPISGHTALYWYRQSLGQGLEFLIYFQGNSAPDKSGLPSDRFSAERTGGSVSTLTIQRTQQEDSAVYLCASSFSSEEADTQYFGPGTRLTVL.

V and J are TRBV2 and TRBJ1-3; 7 nucleotides agree with TRBD1. The CDR3 extends over 14 amino acids. The germline V gene has CDR1 SNHLY and CDR2 FYNNEI. V trimming: 5 bases; J trimming: 4 bases; junction bases outside the gene matches: 5. Here the CDR3 DNA reads TGTGCCAGCAGTAACAGGGGTTTCGGAAACACCATATATTTT. Protein sequence: CASSNRGFGNTIYF.

This clone was found once. The chain is built from TRBV7-9 and TRBJ2-1, with a possible D match to TRBD1 (7 bases). Germline CDR1 SEHNR, CDR2 FQNEAQ (reference sequence). The length of the CDR3 is 15 residues. Trimming pared 5 bases from V and 2 bases from J, leaving 13 bases between. DNA for the CDR3: TGTGCCAGCAGCACGACAGGGAGGACCTACAATGAGCAGTTCTTC. Its protein product is CASSTTGRTYNEQFF.

The chain recombines TRBV9 with TRBJ2-1; 9 bases agree with TRBD2. V dropped 5 bases and J dropped 1; count of bases not matched to a gene: 7. Per germline, CDR1 SGDLS and CDR2 YYNGEE. The CDR3 runs to 16 residues. The CDR3 coding sequence is TGTGCCAGCAGTGTATTTGCGGGAGGGTCCTACAATGAGCAGTTCTTC. This encodes CASSVFAGGSYNEQFF.

The chain uses TRBV6-1 and TRBJ2-1; D is uncertain. CDR1 is MNHNS, CDR2 SASEGT, per germline. This CDR3 region has 14 residues. The V gene lost 2 bases and the J gene lost 3 bases, with 8 bases spanning the gap. This CDR3 reads CASSEMGNYNEQFF. In DNA form, the CDR3 reads TGTGCCAGCAGTGAAATGGGCAACTACAATGAGCAGTTCTTC.

The V and J genes are TRBV28 and TRBJ2-1, with TRBD2 identical over 14 bases. Looked up from germline, CDR1 is MDHEN and CDR2 is SYDVKM. V was pared by 4 bases and J by 7 bases, with 3 bases of the junction left unmatched. The CDR3 has 15 residues. CDR3 amino acids: CASSSGLAGGNEQFF. The CDR3 DNA reads TGTGCCAGCAGTTCTGGACTAGCGGGAGGAAATGAGCAGTTCTTC.

The V and J genes are TRBV4-1 and TRBJ2-7; TRBD2 matches 12 bases. V was clipped by 4 bases and J by 4 bases; unmatched bases: 5. The length of the CDR3 is 15 residues. Germline CDR1 is MGHRA and CDR2 is YSYEKL. The CDR3 coding sequence is TGCGCCAGCAGCCCTTTACTAGCGGGGGGATACGAGCAGTACTTC. Translated, it gives CASSPLLAGGYEQYF.

The chain links TRBV28 to TRBJ2-5; unclear D gene. The germline gives CDR1 MDHEN, CDR2 SYDVKM. V lost 2 bases and J 2 bases, leaving 9 bases between the germline ends. The CDR3 totals 14 residues. The CDR3 protein is CASSLQANQETQYF. The CDR3 coding sequence is TGTGCCAGCAGTTTACAGGCAAATCAAGAGACCCAGTACTTC.

The chain has TRBV4-1 and TRBJ1-1; D might be TRBD1 (5 bases). CDR1 and CDR2 from the germline V gene are MGHRA and YSYEKL. Trimming took off 5 bases at V and 1 base at J, with 8 bases between the two ends. The CDR3 runs 13 residues. The chain's CDR3 is CASSSRENTEAFF. Written as DNA, the CDR3 is TGCGCCAGCAGCTCCAGGGAGAACACTGAAGCTTTCTTT.

V is TRBV12-5 and J is TRBJ2-2, with TRBD2 identical over 9 bases. The trim removed 3 bases at V and 1 base at J, leaving 3 bases unmatched. The germline V gene has CDR1 LGHNT and CDR2 FRNRAP. The CDR3 spans 16 residues. CDR3 in amino acids: CASGLRLAENTGELFF. CDR3 DNA: TGTGCTAGTGGTTTAAGACTAGCGGAGAACACCGGGGAGCTGTTTTTT.

This rearrangement joins TRBV7-2 to TRBJ2-7; no firm D call. The V end was cut by 3 bases, the J end by 3 bases, with 9 bases between. The germline gives CDR1 SGHTA, CDR2 FQGNSA. The CDR3 extends over 13 amino acids. The CDR3 DNA reads TGTGCCAGCAGCTTTTACATGTACTACGAGCAGTACTTC. Its translation is CASSFYMYYEQYF.

The rearrangement uses TRBV19 and TRBJ2-3; D is perhaps TRBD2 (5 bases). Trimming shortened V by 6 bases and J by 2 bases, and 15 bases separated the two germline ends. Germline CDR1 reads LNHDA; CDR2 reads SQIVND (reference sequence). The CDR3 length is 15 residues. The CDR3: CASRTSGLNTDTQYF. CDR3 nucleotides: TGTGCCAGTAGGACCTCAGGACTTAACACAGATACGCAGTATTTT.

The chain links TRBV2 to TRBJ2-7; 10 bases align to TRBD2. Looked up from germline, CDR1 is SNHLY and CDR2 is FYNNEI. The CDR3 contains 14 residues. V was clipped by 7 bases and J by 1 base; unmatched bases: 4. The CDR3 region has the DNA TGTGCCAGCAAACTAGCGGGGCTATCCTACGAGCAGTACTTC. This codes for CASKLAGLSYEQYF.

CDR3 sequence (DNA): TGTGCCAGCAGTCCACTAGCGGGAGGCACAGATACGCAGTATTTT. Translated, it gives CASSPLAGGTDTQYF. The V and J genes are TRBV27 and TRBJ2-3, with 11 bases aligning to TRBD2. The CDR3 loop spans 15 amino acids. The germline V gene encodes CDR1 MNHEY and CDR2 SMNVEV (reference sequence). Trimming cost V 5 bases and J 1 base; bases outside gene matches: 2.

The V gene is TRBV9, the J gene TRBJ1-1, with D tentatively TRBD1 (5 bases). Germline CDR1 reads SGDLS; CDR2 reads YYNGEE. Trimming took off 2 bases at V and 5 bases at J, with 13 bases between the two ends. The CDR3 is made up of 14 amino acids. The CDR3 bases are TGTGCCAGCAGCGTGGGACTGACTAAGACTGAAGCTTTCTTT. As protein: CASSVGLTKTEAFF.